What follows are 15 T cell receptor beta chains derived from one specimen sequenced in a study of memory CD4+ T cells and cytomegalovirus serostatus. The method was immunoSEQ multiplex PCR; TCRdb's version includes in-frame clones alone and lacks a portion of them. This sample yields just under 60,000 clones, of which around 80% are seen a single time; 0.8% to 1.2% belongs to the top ten. The sort gate was single viable CD3+CD4+CD8-CD45RO+ cells for memory CD4+ T cells. Sequencing used memory CD4+ T cells from blood. The receptors come from an adult in good health and CMV-seronegative.

The chain couples TRBV7-9 to TRBJ2-3, with 9 bases fitting TRBD1. The trim removed 7 bases at V and 4 bases at J, leaving 9 bases unmatched. Germline V lookup: CDR1 SEHNR, CDR2 FQNEAQ (reference sequence). This CDR3 contains 15 residues. Written as DNA, the CDR3 is TGTGCCAGCAACCCTAACAGGGGGCCAGCAGATACGCAGTATTTT. Amino acid sequence: CASNPNRGPADTQYF.

The chain recombines TRBV4-1 with TRBJ2-2; 7 bases fit TRBD2. The CDR3 consists of 15 residues. Trimming removed 8 bases from V and 4 bases from J; junction bases left unmatched: 10. Per the germline V gene, CDR1 is MGHRA and CDR2 is YSYEKL. The CDR3: CASRDGGVSTGELFF. Written as DNA, the CDR3 is TGCGCCAGCCGCGATGGGGGGGTAAGCACCGGGGAGCTGTTTTTT.

V and J are TRBV6-5 and TRBJ2-7, with 8 bases identical to TRBD2. The CDR3 spans 16 residues. Per germline, CDR1 MNHEY and CDR2 SVGAGI. V was pared by 4 bases and J by 7 bases, with 15 bases of the junction left unmatched. CDR3 protein: CASSSEGTRTSREQYF. The CDR3 region has the DNA TGTGCCAGCAGTTCCGAGGGGACTAGAACCTCTCGGGAGCAGTACTTC.

V usage is TRBV6-5 and J usage is TRBJ2-5, with D maybe TRBD2 (6 bases). The CDR3 extends over 15 amino acids. Per germline, CDR1 MNHEY and CDR2 SVGAGI. Trimming stripped 2 bases from V and 5 bases from J, with 15 bases between. CDR3 coding DNA: TGTGCCAGCAGTTACATGAGGGCTCGGGGGGAGACCCAGTACTTC. Translation gives CASSYMRARGETQYF.

The gene calls are TRBV21-1 and TRBJ1-4; the listed D gene, TRBD1, was not tested against the DNA. TRBV21-1 is a known pseudogene. CDR3 size: 13 residues. This CDR3 is CASSKQGREKLFF. CDR3 nucleotides: TGTGCCAGCAGCAAACAGGGTAGGGAAAAACTGTTTTTT.

CDR3 coding DNA: TGCAGCGTTGTCCTGCCAAGGGGGACAGTAAACACCGGGGAGCTGTTTTTT. Its translation: CSVVLPRGTVNTGELFF. The chain has TRBV29-1 and TRBJ2-2; TRBD1 aligns across 7 bases. This CDR3 is built from 17 residues. CDR1 is SQVTM and CDR2 is ANQGSEA in the germline V gene. V trimming: 4 bases; J trimming: 2 bases; junction bases outside the gene matches: 13.

This rearrangement joins TRBV6-5 to TRBJ1-2, with D perhaps TRBD1 (5 bases). The CDR3 loop spans 14 amino acids. In germline, CDR1 is MNHEY, CDR2 SVGAGI. Trimming removed 2 bases from V and 8 bases from J, with 15 bases in between. The CDR3 DNA sequence: TGTGCCAGCAGTTACCGTCAGGGAAGTCGAGGCTACACCTTC. Protein sequence: CASSYRQGSRGYTF.

The chain couples TRBV5-1 to TRBJ1-3; 7 nucleotides align to TRBD1. CDR1 and CDR2 from the germline V gene are SGHRS and YFSETQ. CDR3 length: 15 amino acids. V lost 0 bases and J lost 4; bases outside the gene matches: 4. CDR3 sequence: CASSLAGTDGNTIYF. The CDR3 coding sequence is TGCGCCAGCAGCTTGGCGGGGACAGACGGAAACACCATATATTTT.

This clone showed up just once. CDR3 sequence reads: CASSWTPGAGELFF. DNA of the CDR3: TGTGCCAGCAGCTGGACCCCGGGAGCCGGGGAGCTGTTTTTT. The chain couples TRBV7-3 to TRBJ2-2; D possibly corresponds to TRBD2 (6 bases). The CDR3 is 14 amino acids. Germline assignment: CDR1 SGHTA and CDR2 FQGTGA. Trimming stripped 4 bases from V and 6 bases from J, with 12 bases between.

The chain carries TRBV6-5 and TRBJ1-4; D perhaps matches TRBD1 (6 bases). CDR3 length: 13 amino acids. The V end was cut by 11 bases, the J end by 5 bases, with 15 bases between. In germline, CDR1 is MNHEY, CDR2 SVGAGI. The CDR3 sequence: CAVKDRLNEKLFF. Written as DNA, the CDR3 is TGTGCCGTGAAAGACAGGCTAAATGAAAAACTGTTTTTT.

The chain has TRBV6-5 and TRBJ1-5; no clear D. Germline assignment: CDR1 MNHEY and CDR2 SVGAGI. The CDR3 runs to 16 residues. Trimming shortened V by 4 bases and J by 0 bases, and 13 bases separated the two germline ends. CDR3 nucleotide sequence: TGTGCCAGCAGTTCGGTAAGATTCGCTAGCAATCAGCCCCAGCATTTT. Its translation: CASSSVRFASNQPQHF.

The J gene is TRBJ2-3, the V gene TRBV9; D not certain. V was shortened by 6 bases and J by 2 bases, with 16 bases between the two germline ends. There are 15 residues in the CDR3. The V gene's germline CDR1 is SGDLS and CDR2 YYNGEE. CDR3 sequence: CASTQHRGITDTQYF. Here the CDR3 DNA reads TGTGCCAGCACCCAGCACCGTGGCATCACAGATACGCAGTATTTT.

This sequence joins TRBV6-6 and TRBJ1-2, with D tentatively TRBD1 (6 bases). The germline V gene has CDR1 MNHNY and CDR2 SVGAGI (reference sequence). The V and J ends lost 2 bases and 2 bases respectively, with 9 bases between them. The CDR3 loop spans 14 amino acids. The CDR3 here is CASSYRGQNYGYTF. The CDR3 region has the DNA TGTGCCAGCAGTTACAGAGGACAGAACTATGGCTACACCTTC.

On this clone itself: Other nucleotide sequences from this sample produce the same CDR3. The DNA for the CDR3 is TGTGCCAGTATGGAGCAGGGGGTGAACACTGAAGCTTTCTTT. This sequence encodes CASMEQGVNTEAFF. The chain carries TRBV19 and TRBJ1-1; 7 bases match TRBD1. Germline V gene lookup returns CDR1 LNHDA and CDR2 SQIVND (reference sequence). The trim removed 7 bases at V and 0 bases at J, leaving 5 bases unmatched. The CDR3 sequence is 14 residues long.

The chain combines TRBV18 with TRBJ1-4, with D unresolved. Trimming took 3 bases from V and 0 from J, leaving 11 bases between them. CDR1 is KGHSH, CDR2 LQKENI, per germline. CDR3 length: 16 residues. Here the CDR3 reads CASSPTLSATNEKLFF. The CDR3 nucleotides are TGTGCCAGCTCACCCACCCTCTCTGCAACTAATGAAAAACTGTTTTTT. The complete variable domain, with remaining parts taken from reference TRBV18 and TRBJ1-4, reads NAGVMQNPRHLVRRRGQEARLRCSPMKGHSHVYWYRQLPEEGLKFMVYLQKENIIDESGMPKERFSAEFPKEGPSILRIQQVVRGDSAAYFCASSPTLSATNEKLFFGSGTQLSVL.